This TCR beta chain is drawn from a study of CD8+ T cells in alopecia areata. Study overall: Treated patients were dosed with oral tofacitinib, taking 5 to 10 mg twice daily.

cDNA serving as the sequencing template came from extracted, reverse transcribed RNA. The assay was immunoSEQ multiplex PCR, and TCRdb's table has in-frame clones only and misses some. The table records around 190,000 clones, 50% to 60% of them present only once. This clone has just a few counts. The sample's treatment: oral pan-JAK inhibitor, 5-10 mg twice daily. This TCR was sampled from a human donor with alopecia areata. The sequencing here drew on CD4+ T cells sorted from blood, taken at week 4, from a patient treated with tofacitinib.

The CDR3 coding sequence is TGTGCCAGCAGCTTAGGCAGGCAAGAGACCCAGTACTTC. This codes for CASSLGRQETQYF. The chain joins TRBV7-8 to TRBJ2-5; D remains ambiguous. This CDR3 has 13 amino acids. Trimming shortened V by 1 base and J by 2 bases, and 5 bases separated the two germline ends. Germline V gene lookup returns CDR1 SGHVS and CDR2 FQNEAQ.